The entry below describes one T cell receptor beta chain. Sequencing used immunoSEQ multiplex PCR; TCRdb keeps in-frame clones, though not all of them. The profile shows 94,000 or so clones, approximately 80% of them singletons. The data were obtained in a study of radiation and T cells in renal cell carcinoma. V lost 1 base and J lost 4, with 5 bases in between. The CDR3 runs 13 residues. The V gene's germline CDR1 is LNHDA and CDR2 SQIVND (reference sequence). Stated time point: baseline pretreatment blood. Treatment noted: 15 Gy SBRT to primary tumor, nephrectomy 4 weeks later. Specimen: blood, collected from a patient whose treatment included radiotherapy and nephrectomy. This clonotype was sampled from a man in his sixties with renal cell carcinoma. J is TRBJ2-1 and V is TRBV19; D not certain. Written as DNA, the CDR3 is TGTGCCAGTAGTATAGTATGGTACAATGAGCAGTTCTTC. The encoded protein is CASSIVWYNEQFF.